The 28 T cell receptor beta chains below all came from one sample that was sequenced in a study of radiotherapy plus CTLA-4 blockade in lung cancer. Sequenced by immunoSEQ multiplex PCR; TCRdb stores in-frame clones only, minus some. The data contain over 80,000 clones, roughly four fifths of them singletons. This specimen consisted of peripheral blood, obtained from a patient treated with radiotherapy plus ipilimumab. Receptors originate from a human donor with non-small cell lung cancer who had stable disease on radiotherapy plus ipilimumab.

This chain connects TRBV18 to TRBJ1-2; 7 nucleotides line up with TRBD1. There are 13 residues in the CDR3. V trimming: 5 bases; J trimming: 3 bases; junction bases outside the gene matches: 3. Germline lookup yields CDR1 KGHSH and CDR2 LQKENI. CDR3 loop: CASSSDRDYGYTF. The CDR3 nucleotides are TGTGCCAGCTCATCAGACAGGGACTATGGCTACACCTTC.

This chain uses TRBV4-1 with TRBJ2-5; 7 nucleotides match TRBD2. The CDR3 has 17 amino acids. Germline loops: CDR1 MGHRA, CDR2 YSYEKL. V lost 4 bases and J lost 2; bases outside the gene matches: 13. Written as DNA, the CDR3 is TGCGCCAGCAGCCGGGGGGGTGTAGTAGCGGCACAAGAGACCCAGTACTTC. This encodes CASSRGGVVAAQETQYF.

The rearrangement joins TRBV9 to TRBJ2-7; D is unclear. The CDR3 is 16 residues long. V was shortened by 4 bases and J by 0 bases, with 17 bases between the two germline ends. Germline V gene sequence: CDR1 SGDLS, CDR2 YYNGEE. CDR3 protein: CASSLTTLPLSYEQYF. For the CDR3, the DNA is TGTGCCAGCAGCTTAACGACGCTACCACTCTCCTACGAGCAGTACTTC.

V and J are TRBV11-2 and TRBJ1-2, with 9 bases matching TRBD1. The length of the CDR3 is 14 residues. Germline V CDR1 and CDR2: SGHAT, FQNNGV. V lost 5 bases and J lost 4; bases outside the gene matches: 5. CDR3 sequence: CASSVTGGGYGYTF. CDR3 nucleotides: TGTGCCAGCAGCGTGACAGGGGGAGGCTATGGCTACACCTTC.

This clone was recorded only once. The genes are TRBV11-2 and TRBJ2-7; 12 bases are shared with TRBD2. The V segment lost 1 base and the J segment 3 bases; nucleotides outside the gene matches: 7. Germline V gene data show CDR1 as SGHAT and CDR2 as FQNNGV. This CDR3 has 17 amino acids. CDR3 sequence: CASSLVALAGGYYEQYF. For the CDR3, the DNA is TGTGCCAGCAGCTTAGTAGCGCTAGCGGGAGGGTACTACGAGCAGTACTTC.

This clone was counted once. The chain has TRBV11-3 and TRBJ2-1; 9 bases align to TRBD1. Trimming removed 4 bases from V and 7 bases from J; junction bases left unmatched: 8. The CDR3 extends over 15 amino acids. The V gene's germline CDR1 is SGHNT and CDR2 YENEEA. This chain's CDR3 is CASSSRDRERNEQFF. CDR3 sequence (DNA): TGTGCCAGCAGCTCCCGGGACAGGGAAAGGAATGAGCAGTTCTTC.

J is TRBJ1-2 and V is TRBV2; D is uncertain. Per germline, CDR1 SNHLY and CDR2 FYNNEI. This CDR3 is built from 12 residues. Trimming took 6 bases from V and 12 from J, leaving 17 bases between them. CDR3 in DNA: TGTGCCAGCAGCGTTACAGTGACCTCAGACACCTTC. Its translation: CASSVTVTSDTF.

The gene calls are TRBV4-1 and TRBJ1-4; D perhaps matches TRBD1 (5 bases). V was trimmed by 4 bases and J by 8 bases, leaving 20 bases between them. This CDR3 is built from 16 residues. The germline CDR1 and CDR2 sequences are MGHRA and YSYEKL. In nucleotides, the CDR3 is TGCGCCAGCAGCCGACTGCCGTCGAGGGGAGAAGAAAAACTGTTTTTT. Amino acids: CASSRLPSRGEEKLFF.

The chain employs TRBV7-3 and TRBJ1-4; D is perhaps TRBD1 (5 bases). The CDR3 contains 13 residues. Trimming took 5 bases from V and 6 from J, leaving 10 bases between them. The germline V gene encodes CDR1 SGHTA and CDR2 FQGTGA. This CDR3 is CASSLGGYEKLFF. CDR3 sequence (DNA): TGTGCCAGCAGCCTTGGGGGGTATGAAAAACTGTTTTTT.

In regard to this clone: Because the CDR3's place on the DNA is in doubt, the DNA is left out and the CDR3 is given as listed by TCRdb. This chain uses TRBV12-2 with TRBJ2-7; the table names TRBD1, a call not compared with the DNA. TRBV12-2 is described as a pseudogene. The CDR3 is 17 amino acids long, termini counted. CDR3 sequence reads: CASRLTVGQGTSYEQYF.

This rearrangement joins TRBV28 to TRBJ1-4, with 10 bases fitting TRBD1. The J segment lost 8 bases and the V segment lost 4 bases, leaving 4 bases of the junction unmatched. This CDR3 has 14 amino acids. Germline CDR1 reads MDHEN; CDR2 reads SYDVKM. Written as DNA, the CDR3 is TGTGCCAGCAGTTCCGGGACAGGGGTCGAAAAACTGTTTTTT. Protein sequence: CASSSGTGVEKLFF.

The DNA for the CDR3 is TGTGCCAGCAGTTACTCTGGACTAGCGGGGACCTACGAGCAGTACTTC. It codes for CASSYSGLAGTYEQYF. This chain joins TRBV6-5 and TRBJ2-7; TRBD2 matches 12 bases. The ends lost 0 bases at V and 2 bases at J; junction bases unmatched: 2. The CDR3 covers 16 residues. Germline V gives CDR1 MNHEY, CDR2 SVGAGI.

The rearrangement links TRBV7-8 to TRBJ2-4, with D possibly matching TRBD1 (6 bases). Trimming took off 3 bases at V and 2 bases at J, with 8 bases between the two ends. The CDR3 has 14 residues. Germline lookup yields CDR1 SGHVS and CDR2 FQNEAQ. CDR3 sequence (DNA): TGTGCCAGCAGCTTGGGGGCTTCCAAAAACATTCAGTACTTC. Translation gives CASSLGASKNIQYF.

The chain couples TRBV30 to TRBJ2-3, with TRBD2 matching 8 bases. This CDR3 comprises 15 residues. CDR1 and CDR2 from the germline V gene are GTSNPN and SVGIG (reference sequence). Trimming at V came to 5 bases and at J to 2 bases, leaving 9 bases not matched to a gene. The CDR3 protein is CAWDRSGGYTDTQYF. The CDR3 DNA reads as TGTGCCTGGGACAGGAGCGGGGGCTACACAGATACGCAGTATTTT.

The CDR3 DNA follows: TGCGCCAGCAGCCCAATGAGGGGGGGAGATTCACCCCTCCACTTT. Translated: CASSPMRGGDSPLHF. This chain connects TRBV5-1 to TRBJ1-6, with D possibly matching TRBD1 (6 bases). The CDR3 extends over 15 amino acids. Germline V gene data show CDR1 as SGHRS and CDR2 as YFSETQ. The V and J ends lost 4 bases and 8 bases respectively, with 16 bases between them.

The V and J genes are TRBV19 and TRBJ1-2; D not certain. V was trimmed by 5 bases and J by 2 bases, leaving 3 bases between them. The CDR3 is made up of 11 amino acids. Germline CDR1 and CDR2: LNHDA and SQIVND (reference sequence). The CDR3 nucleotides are TGTGCCAGTAGTGTCAACTATGGCTACACCTTC. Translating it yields CASSVNYGYTF.

The CDR3: CASSLSGTQLREQYF. CDR3 nucleotide sequence: TGTGCCAGCAGCTTATCCGGGACTCAGCTACGGGAGCAGTACTTC. J is TRBJ2-7 and V is TRBV7-9, with TRBD2 as a possible D gene (6 bases). V lost 2 bases to trimming and J lost 7 bases, with 18 bases between them. The CDR3 runs to 15 residues. In germline, CDR1 is SEHNR, CDR2 FQNEAQ (reference sequence).

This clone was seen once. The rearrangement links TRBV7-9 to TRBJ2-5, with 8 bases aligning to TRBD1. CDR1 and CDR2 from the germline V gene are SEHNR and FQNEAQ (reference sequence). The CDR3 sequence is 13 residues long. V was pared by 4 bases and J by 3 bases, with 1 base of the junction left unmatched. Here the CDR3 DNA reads TGTGCCAGCAGCTCGGACAGGGAAGAGACCCAGTACTTC. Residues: CASSSDREETQYF. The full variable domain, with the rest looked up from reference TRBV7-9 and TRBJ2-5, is DTGVSQNPRHKITKRGQNVTFRCDPISEHNRLYWYRQTLGQGPEFLTYFQNEAQLEKSRLLSDRFSAERPKGSFSTLEIQRTEQGDSAMYLCASSSDREETQYFGPGTRLLVL.

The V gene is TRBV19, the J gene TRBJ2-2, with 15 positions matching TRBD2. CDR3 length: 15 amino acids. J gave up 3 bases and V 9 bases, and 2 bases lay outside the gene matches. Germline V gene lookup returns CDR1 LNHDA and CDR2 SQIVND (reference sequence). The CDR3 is CASGLAGGDTGELFF. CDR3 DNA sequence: TGTGCCAGCGGACTAGCGGGAGGGGACACCGGGGAGCTGTTTTTT.

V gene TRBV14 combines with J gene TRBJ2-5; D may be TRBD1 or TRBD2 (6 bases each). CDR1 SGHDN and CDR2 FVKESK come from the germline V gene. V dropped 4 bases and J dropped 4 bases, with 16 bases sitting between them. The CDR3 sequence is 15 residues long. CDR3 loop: CASSPIRGGGETQYF. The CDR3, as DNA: TGTGCCAGCAGCCCGATAAGAGGGGGAGGAGAGACCCAGTACTTC.

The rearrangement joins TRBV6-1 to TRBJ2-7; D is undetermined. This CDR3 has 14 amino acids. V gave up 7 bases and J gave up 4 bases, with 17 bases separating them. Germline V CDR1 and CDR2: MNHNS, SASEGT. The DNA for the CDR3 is TGTGCCAGCAAGTTCTTAGCTACTGGATACGAGCAGTACTTC. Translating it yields CASKFLATGYEQYF.

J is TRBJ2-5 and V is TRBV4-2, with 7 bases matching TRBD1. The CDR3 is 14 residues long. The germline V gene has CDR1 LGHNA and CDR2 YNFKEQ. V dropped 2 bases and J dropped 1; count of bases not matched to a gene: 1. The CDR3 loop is CASSQRDSQETQYF. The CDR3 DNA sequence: TGTGCCAGCAGCCAACGGGACAGCCAAGAGACCCAGTACTTC.

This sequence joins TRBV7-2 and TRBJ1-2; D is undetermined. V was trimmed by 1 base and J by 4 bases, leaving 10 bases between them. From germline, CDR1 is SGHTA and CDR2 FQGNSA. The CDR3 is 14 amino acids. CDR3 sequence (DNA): TGTGCCAGCAGCTTAGTAACACTGACCTATGGCTACACCTTC. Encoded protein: CASSLVTLTYGYTF.

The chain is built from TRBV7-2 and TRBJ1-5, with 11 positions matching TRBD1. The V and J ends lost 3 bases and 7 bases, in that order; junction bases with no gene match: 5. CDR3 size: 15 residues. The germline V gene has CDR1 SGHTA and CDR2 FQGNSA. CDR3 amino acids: CASSFGTGGYQPQHF. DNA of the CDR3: TGTGCCAGCAGCTTCGGGACAGGGGGTTACCAGCCCCAGCATTTT.

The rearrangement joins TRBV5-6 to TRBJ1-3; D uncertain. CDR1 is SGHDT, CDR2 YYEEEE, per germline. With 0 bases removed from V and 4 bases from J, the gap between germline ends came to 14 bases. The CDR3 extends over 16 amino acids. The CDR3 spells CASSLALSNYGNTIYF. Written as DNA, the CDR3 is TGTGCCAGCAGCTTGGCCCTATCTAATTACGGAAACACCATATATTTT. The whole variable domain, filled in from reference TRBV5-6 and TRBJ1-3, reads DAGVTQSPTHLIKTRGQQVTLRCSPKSGHDTVSWYQQALGQGPQFIFQYYEEEERQRGNFPDRFSGHQFPNYSSELNVNALLLGDSALYLCASSLALSNYGNTIYFGEGSWLTVV.

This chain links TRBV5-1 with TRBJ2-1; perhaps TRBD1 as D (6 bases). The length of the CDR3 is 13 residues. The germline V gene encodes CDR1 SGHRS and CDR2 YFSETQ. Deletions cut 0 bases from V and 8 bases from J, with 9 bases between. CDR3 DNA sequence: TGCGCCAGCAGCTTGGGGACAGAGGATGAGCAGTTCTTC. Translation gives CASSLGTEDEQFF. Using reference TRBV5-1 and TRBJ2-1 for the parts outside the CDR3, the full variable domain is KAGVTQTPRYLIKTRGQQVTLSCSPISGHRSVSWYQQTPGQGLQFLFEYFSETQRNKGNFPGRFSGRQFSNSRSEMNVSTLELGDSALYLCASSLGTEDEQFFGPGTRLTVL.

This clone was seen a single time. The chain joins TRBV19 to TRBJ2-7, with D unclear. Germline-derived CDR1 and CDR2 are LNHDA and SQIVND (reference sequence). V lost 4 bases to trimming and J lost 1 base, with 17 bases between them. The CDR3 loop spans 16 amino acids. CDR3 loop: CASSRVSNKVSYEQYF. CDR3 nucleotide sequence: TGTGCCAGTAGTAGGGTGTCGAACAAGGTATCCTACGAGCAGTACTTC.

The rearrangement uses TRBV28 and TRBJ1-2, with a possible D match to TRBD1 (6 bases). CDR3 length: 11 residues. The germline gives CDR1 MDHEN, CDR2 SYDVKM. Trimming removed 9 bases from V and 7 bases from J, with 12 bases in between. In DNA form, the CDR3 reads TGTGCCAGTAAACAGGGTCCTGGCTACACCTTC. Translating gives CASKQGPGYTF.